This record covers a single T cell receptor beta chain. This record comes from a study of blood T cells in healthy people across ages. Sample-barcoded 5' priming and a J-beta primer mix drove a second PCR of roughly 6 to 12 cycles. TCRdb fed the 5' RACE reads into MiXCR, producing one record per CDR3 protein. The table has 900,000 to 950,000 distinct CDR3 sequences, 25% to 35% seen once. The length of the CDR3 is 14 residues. J was trimmed by 6 bases and V by 0 bases; bases with no gene match: 6. Germline assignment: CDR1 SGHRS and CDR2 YFSETQ. The same sample was also used in a study of T cells of mothers and their children.

The receptor was isolated from a woman aged 40 to 50 in good health. The chain is built from TRBV5-1 and TRBJ2-7, with TRBD1 matching over 7 bases. Sequencing input: blood. The CDR3 sequence: CASSLEGALCEQYF. For the CDR3, the DNA is TGCGCCAGCAGCTTGGAGGGGGCGCTTTGCGAGCAGTACTTC.